These 25 T cell receptor beta chains were all obtained from the same sample, sequenced in a study of shared clonotypes between healthy human individuals. Repertoires were generated with immunoSEQ multiplex PCR, while TCRdb's copy carries only in-frame clones and drops some. The sample has 2.3 million or so clones; over 90% are singletons. Sequences were obtained from naive CD4+ T cells from PBMCs. Subset reported: CD45RA+ positively selected. These receptors were collected from a man younger than 30 in good health. Some clones in this sample may be carry-over from other donors' samples.

The chain employs TRBV19 and TRBJ2-7; the match to TRBD1 covers 7 bases. Germline CDR1 and CDR2: LNHDA and SQIVND (reference sequence). J gave up 5 bases and V 3 bases, and 10 bases lay outside the gene matches. CDR3 length: 15 amino acids. The CDR3 DNA sequence: TGTGCCAGTAGTATTTGGGCAGGGGGATATGACGAGCAGTACTTC. Translating it yields CASSIWAGGYDEQYF.

The V call is TRBV19, the J call TRBJ2-4; the D gene is possibly TRBD2 (6 bases). This CDR3 has 13 residues. Trimming took 5 bases from V and 9 from J, leaving 14 bases between them. Germline CDR1 reads LNHDA; CDR2 reads SQIVND (reference sequence). CDR3 nucleotides: TGTGCCAGTAGTCTGGGGACTCAGTCCATTCAGTACTTC. Protein sequence: CASSLGTQSIQYF.

This clone was seen more than once but under ten times. As DNA, the CDR3 is TGCAGTGCTCCTAAGGTACCTGAAGCTTTCTTT. Its translation: CSAPKVPEAFF. The J gene is TRBJ1-1, the V gene TRBV20-1, with D uncertain. Trimming took 5 bases from V and 6 from J, leaving 10 bases between them. The CDR3 consists of 11 residues. Germline CDR1 DFQATT, CDR2 SNEGSKA (reference sequence).

The chain recombines TRBV18 with TRBJ2-1, with TRBD2 matching 8 bases. This CDR3 region has 15 residues. The junction had 8 bases not matched to a gene; V was cut back by 1 base and J by 9 bases. Germline CDR1 and CDR2: KGHSH and LQKENI. The CDR3 nucleotides are TGTGCCAGCTCACCACGAGCGGGAGAAACCGGTGAGCAGTTCTTC. It translates to CASSPRAGETGEQFF.

The chain uses TRBV7-8 and TRBJ1-5; D gene unclear. V was pared by 1 base and J by 2 bases, with 9 bases between. CDR1 is SGHVS and CDR2 is FQNEAQ in the germline V gene. There are 15 residues in the CDR3. The CDR3 DNA reads as TGTGCCAGCAGCTTAGGGACGATTCGCAATCAGCCCCAGCATTTT. Its translation is CASSLGTIRNQPQHF.

The count of this clone is one. This chain's CDR3 is CASSLAGAGSAFGEQFF. In DNA, the CDR3 is TGTGCCAGCAGCTTAGCGGGGGCAGGGTCGGCGTTCGGTGAGCAGTTCTTC. This chain uses TRBV7-2 with TRBJ2-1; D is perhaps TRBD1 (6 bases). The CDR3 is 17 residues long. Germline loops: CDR1 SGHTA, CDR2 FQGNSA. Trimming left V 0 bases short and J 9 bases short, with 21 bases between.

Of note for this clone: Other nucleotide sequences in the sample specify the same CDR3. The J gene is TRBJ2-1, the V gene TRBV7-3; 8 bases fit TRBD2. CDR1 and CDR2 from the germline V gene are SGHTA and FQGTGA. V was pared by 5 bases and J by 0 bases, with 3 bases of the junction left unmatched. The CDR3 spans 15 residues. CDR3 sequence (DNA): TGTGCCAGCAGCCTAGCGGGTTCCTCCTACAATGAGCAGTTCTTC. Residues: CASSLAGSSYNEQFF.

The chain carries TRBV28 and TRBJ2-6, with 8 nucleotides matching TRBD1. This CDR3 spans 15 amino acids. CDR1 and CDR2 from the germline V gene are MDHEN and SYDVKM. Trimming removed 6 bases from V and 3 bases from J; junction bases left unmatched: 4. CDR3 region: CASRRTGFGANVLTF. CDR3 DNA sequence: TGTGCCAGCAGACGGACAGGGTTTGGGGCCAACGTCCTGACTTTC.

This chain uses TRBV4-2 with TRBJ1-1; D remains unclear. This CDR3 is 18 amino acids long. Between the trimmed V and J ends, which lost 4 bases and 1 base, there was a span of 22 bases. Per germline, CDR1 LGHNA and CDR2 YNFKEQ. The CDR3 sequence is CASSPTGSRGQTNTEAFF. The CDR3 DNA reads as TGTGCCAGCAGCCCGACGGGCTCACGAGGGCAGACGAACACTGAAGCTTTCTTT.

This clone was counted once. The V gene is TRBV14, the J gene TRBJ2-3; 12 nucleotides agree with TRBD2. J lost 4 bases, V lost 2 bases, and 7 bases had no gene match. The CDR3 consists of 17 residues. CDR1 and CDR2 (germline): SGHDN, FVKESK. CDR3 DNA: TGTGCCAGCAGCCAACCCCAGACTAGCGGGAGAGCAGATACGCAGTATTTT. It codes for CASSQPQTSGRADTQYF.

Concerning this clone itself: Other DNA sequences of this sample code for an identical CDR3. The chain carries TRBV28 and TRBJ2-3; a weak D match, TRBD2 (5 bases). The V gene lost 6 bases and the J gene lost 3 bases, with 7 bases spanning the gap. This CDR3 spans 12 amino acids. CDR1 is MDHEN and CDR2 is SYDVKM in the germline V gene. The CDR3 DNA reads as TGTGCCAGCAGGGACTCAACAGATACGCAGTATTTT. Its protein product is CASRDSTDTQYF.

This chain links TRBV30 with TRBJ1-3; D is uncertain. The CDR3 sequence is 19 residues long. The germline V gene has CDR1 GTSNPN and CDR2 SVGIG (reference sequence). Trimming shortened V by 6 bases and J by 1 base, and 28 bases separated the two germline ends. The CDR3 loop reads CACGNEYSFPRPSGNTIYF. The CDR3 nucleotides are TGTGCCTGCGGCAATGAATACAGCTTTCCCCGACCGTCTGGAAACACCATATATTTT.

V is TRBV4-1 and J is TRBJ1-2, with a tentative D call TRBD1 (5 bases). This CDR3 region has 13 residues. CDR1 and CDR2 (germline): MGHRA, YSYEKL. Trimming removed 1 base from V and 4 bases from J, with 7 bases in between. As DNA, the CDR3 is TGCGCCAGCAGCCAAGCAGGGCCCTATGGCTACACCTTC. As protein: CASSQAGPYGYTF.

This clone was found a few times. The CDR3 loop is CASSQADYLYEQYF. For the CDR3, the DNA is TGCGCCAGCAGCCAAGCGGACTACCTCTACGAGCAGTACTTC. The genes are TRBV4-1 and TRBJ2-7; possible D gene TRBD2, 6 bases. Germline V gives CDR1 MGHRA, CDR2 YSYEKL. V dropped 1 base and J dropped 3 bases, with 10 bases sitting between them. This CDR3 has 14 amino acids.

Details on this clone: Other DNA sequences in the sample encode the same CDR3. V usage is TRBV9 and J usage is TRBJ2-1; D unclear. V was pared by 0 bases and J by 6 bases, with 10 bases between. Germline CDR1 is SGDLS and CDR2 is YYNGEE. This CDR3 contains 14 residues. The CDR3 region is CASSVDPGRNEQFF. CDR3 bases: TGTGCCAGCAGCGTAGATCCGGGTCGCAATGAGCAGTTCTTC.

This clone was observed a few times. Other DNA sequences in the sample encode the same CDR3. The V call is TRBV29-1, the J call TRBJ1-2; TRBD1 agrees at 7 bases. CDR3 size: 11 residues. In germline, CDR1 is SQVTM, CDR2 ANQGSEA. V lost 7 bases, J lost 3 bases, and 2 bases stayed unmatched. CDR3: CSAGTDYGYTF. CDR3 in DNA: TGCAGCGCCGGGACAGACTATGGCTACACCTTC.

The V gene is TRBV7-8, the J gene TRBJ2-7; possibly TRBD2 for D (5 bases). CDR1 and CDR2 from the germline V gene are SGHVS and FQNEAQ. CDR3 length: 14 residues. V dropped 4 bases and J dropped 7 bases, with 17 bases sitting between them. As DNA, the CDR3 is TGTGCCAGCAGCTCCGGGATCACTCTGGCTGAGCAGTACTTC. Its translation is CASSSGITLAEQYF.

The chain joins TRBV5-4 to TRBJ1-2; no clear D gene. From germline, CDR1 is SGHNT and CDR2 YYREEE (reference sequence). Between the trimmed V and J ends, which lost 4 bases and 6 bases, there was a span of 19 bases. This CDR3 is 15 amino acids long. The CDR3 here is CASSPGVQSSNGYTF. DNA for the CDR3: TGTGCCAGCAGCCCCGGAGTTCAATCATCAAATGGCTACACCTTC.

The chain joins TRBV28 to TRBJ2-7; D is ambiguous. The CDR3 runs 12 residues. Trimming pared 1 base from V and 5 bases from J, leaving 6 bases between. The germline V gene has CDR1 MDHEN and CDR2 SYDVKM. The CDR3 nucleotides read TGTGCCAGCAGTTTATTCACCCACGAGCAGTACTTC. Translating gives CASSLFTHEQYF.

Concerning this clone itself: Other DNA sequences in this specimen translate into the identical CDR3. The chain links TRBV28 to TRBJ2-5; unclear D gene. CDR3 size: 11 residues. V lost 6 bases to trimming and J lost 5 bases, with 7 bases between them. The V gene's germline CDR1 is MDHEN and CDR2 SYDVKM. CDR3 DNA: TGTGCCAGCAGCCTGGGGGAGACCCAGTACTTC. As protein: CASSLGETQYF.

The CDR3 reads CASSDTRGADTQYF. For the CDR3, the DNA is TGTGCCAGCAGTGATACCAGGGGTGCAGATACGCAGTATTTT. The V gene is TRBV25-1, the J gene TRBJ2-3; a weak D match, TRBD1 (6 bases). Trimming took 3 bases from V and 4 from J, leaving 11 bases between them. The CDR3 contains 14 residues. CDR1 and CDR2 from the germline V gene are MGHDK and SYGVNS.

The J gene is TRBJ1-1, the V gene TRBV25-1; D remains unclear. The CDR3 runs 12 residues. The ends were cut back, 0 bases at V and 7 bases at J, with 6 bases in the middle. Per germline, CDR1 MGHDK and CDR2 SYGVNS. The CDR3 loop reads CASSEYDHEAFF. The DNA of the CDR3 is TGTGCCAGCAGTGAATATGACCATGAAGCTTTCTTT.

This chain links TRBV11-2 with TRBJ2-5; D remains ambiguous. CDR1 and CDR2 (germline): SGHAT, FQNNGV. The germline V and J ends were trimmed by 5 bases and 2 bases, with 18 bases remaining between them. The CDR3 runs 16 residues. As DNA, the CDR3 is TGTGCCAGCAGCCGGCGCTGGTGGCAGACACAAGAGACCCAGTACTTC. Translating gives CASSRRWWQTQETQYF.

V and J are TRBV5-1 and TRBJ2-7, with D perhaps assigned TRBD1 or TRBD2 (6 bases each). CDR3 length: 15 residues. The V gene's germline CDR1 is SGHRS and CDR2 YFSETQ. Trimming cost V 4 bases and J 4 bases, with 18 bases left between them. Written as DNA, the CDR3 is TGCGCCAGCAGCCCGGTGCCAGGGGCGGGGTACGAGCAGTACTTC. The encoded protein is CASSPVPGAGYEQYF.

Concerning this clone: Germline is not matched at one junction end, which may reflect a read error. The V gene is TRBV12-5, the J gene TRBJ1-2, with unresolved D. The CDR3 sequence is 12 residues long. Germline V gene lookup returns CDR1 LGHNT and CDR2 FRNRAP. In DNA, the CDR3 is TGTGCTAGTGGTTTGGTTACCCCCCCGGCAGCTTTC. Amino acid sequence: CASGLVTPPAAF.